This TCR beta chain was retrieved from a study of blood T cell repertoires in COVID-19. In the study overall: Donors in the United States, Italy and Spain gave samples during acute or convalescent COVID-19. Sources were T cells, B-cell-depleted T cells, or PBMCs; the material itself was cDNA or gDNA.

Germline CDR1 and CDR2: WSHSY and SAAADI. The V end lost 2 bases, the J end lost 12 bases, and 13 bases lay between the germline ends. This CDR3 comprises 13 residues. The authors' processing: Amplification with reference gene primers provided the estimates of nucleated cell counts. TCRdb's copy holds only in-frame clones and misses some; the assay was immunoSEQ multiplex PCR. V and J calls and clone size come straight from that table; D and trimming were deduced from the DNA. Among 45,000 to 50,000 clones listed, under 85% were seen once. This TCR was sampled from a man older than 75 in a cohort sampled during active COVID-19. Sequencing input: peripheral blood. The V gene is TRBV10-2, the J gene TRBJ1-4; D not certain. This CDR3 reads CASSEASGLELFF. The CDR3, as DNA: TGCGCCAGCAGTGAGGCCTCGGGGTTAGAACTGTTTTTT.